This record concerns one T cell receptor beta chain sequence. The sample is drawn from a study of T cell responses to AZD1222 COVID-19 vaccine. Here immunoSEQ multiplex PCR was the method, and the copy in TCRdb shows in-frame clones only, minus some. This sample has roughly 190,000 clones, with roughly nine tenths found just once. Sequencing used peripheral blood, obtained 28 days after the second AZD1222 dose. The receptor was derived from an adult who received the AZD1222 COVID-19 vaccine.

The CDR3: CAISDPDDYGYTF. The DNA of the CDR3 is TGTGCCATCAGTGACCCGGATGACTATGGCTACACCTTC. The chain has TRBV10-3 and TRBJ1-2; D uncertain. This CDR3 spans 13 amino acids. Germline V lookup: CDR1 ENHRY, CDR2 SYGVKD. V gave up 3 bases and J gave up 3 bases, with 8 bases separating them.